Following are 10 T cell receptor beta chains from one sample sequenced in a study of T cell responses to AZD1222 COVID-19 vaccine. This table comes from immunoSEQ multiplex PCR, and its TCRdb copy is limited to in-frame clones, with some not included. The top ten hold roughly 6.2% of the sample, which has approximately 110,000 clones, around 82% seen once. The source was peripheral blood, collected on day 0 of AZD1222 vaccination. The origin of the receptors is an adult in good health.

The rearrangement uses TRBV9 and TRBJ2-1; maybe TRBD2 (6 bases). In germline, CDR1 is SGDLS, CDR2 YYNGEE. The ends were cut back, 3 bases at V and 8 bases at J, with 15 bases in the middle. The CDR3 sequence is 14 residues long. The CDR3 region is CASSGGDEEYEQFF. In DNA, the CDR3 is TGTGCCAGCAGCGGGGGGGACGAGGAATATGAGCAGTTCTTC. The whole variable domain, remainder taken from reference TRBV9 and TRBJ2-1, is DSGVTQTPKHLITATGQRVTLRCSPRSGDLSVYWYQQSLDQGLQFLIQYYNGEERAKGNILERFSAQQFPDLHSELNLSSLELGDSALYFCASSGGDEEYEQFFGPGTRLTVL.

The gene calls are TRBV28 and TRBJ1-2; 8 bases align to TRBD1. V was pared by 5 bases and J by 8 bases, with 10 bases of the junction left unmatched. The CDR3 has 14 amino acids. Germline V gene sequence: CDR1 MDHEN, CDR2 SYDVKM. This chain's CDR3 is CASSPGQASKGYTF. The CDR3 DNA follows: TGTGCCAGCAGTCCGGGACAGGCCTCGAAAGGCTACACCTTC.

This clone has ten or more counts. The DNA for the CDR3 is TGTGCCAGCAGCACCGAGGGCCATCAGCCCCAGCATTTT. It is translated as CASSTEGHQPQHF. This chain joins TRBV6-2 or TRBV6-3 and TRBJ1-5; D is unresolved. Trimming removed 6 bases at V and 5 bases at J, with 11 bases between. Germline V gene lookup returns CDR1 MNHEY and CDR2 SVGEGT. The CDR3 length is 13 residues.

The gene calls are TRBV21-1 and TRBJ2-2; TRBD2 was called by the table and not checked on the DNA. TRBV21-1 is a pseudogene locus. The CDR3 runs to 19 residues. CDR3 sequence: CASSPFPGLAGEICGELFF. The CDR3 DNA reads TGTGCCAGCAGCCCCTTCCCAGGACTAGCGGGGGAAATTTGCGGGGAGCTGTTTTTT.

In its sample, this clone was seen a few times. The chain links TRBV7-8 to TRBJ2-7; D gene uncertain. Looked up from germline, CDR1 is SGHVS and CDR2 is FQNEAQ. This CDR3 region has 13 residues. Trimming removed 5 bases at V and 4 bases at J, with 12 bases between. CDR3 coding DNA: TGTGCCAGCAGCCTTCGCTCGGAATACGAGCAGTACTTC. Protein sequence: CASSLRSEYEQYF.

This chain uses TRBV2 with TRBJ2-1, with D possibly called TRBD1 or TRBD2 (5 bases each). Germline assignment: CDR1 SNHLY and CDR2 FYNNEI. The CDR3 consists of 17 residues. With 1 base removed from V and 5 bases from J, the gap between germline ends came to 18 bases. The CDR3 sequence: CASSEEERRDLNNEQFF. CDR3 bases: TGTGCCAGCAGTGAAGAAGAACGAAGGGACCTAAACAATGAGCAGTTCTTC.

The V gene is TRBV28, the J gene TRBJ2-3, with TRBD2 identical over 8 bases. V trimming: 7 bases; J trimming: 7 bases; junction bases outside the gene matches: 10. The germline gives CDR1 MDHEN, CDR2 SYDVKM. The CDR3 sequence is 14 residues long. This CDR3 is CASKPRGGSHTQYF. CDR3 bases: TGTGCCAGCAAGCCTCGGGGGGGATCACATACGCAGTATTTT.

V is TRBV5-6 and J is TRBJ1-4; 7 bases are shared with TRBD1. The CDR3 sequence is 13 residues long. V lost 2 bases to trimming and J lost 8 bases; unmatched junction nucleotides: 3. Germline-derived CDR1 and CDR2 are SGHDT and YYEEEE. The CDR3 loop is CASSFRGREKLFF. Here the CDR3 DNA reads TGTGCCAGCAGCTTTAGGGGGCGAGAAAAACTGTTTTTT.

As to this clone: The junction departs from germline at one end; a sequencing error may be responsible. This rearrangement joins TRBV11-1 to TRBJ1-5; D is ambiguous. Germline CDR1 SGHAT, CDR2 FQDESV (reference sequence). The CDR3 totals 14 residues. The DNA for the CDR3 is TGTGCCAGCAGCCTAGCGGGGAGCGATCAGCCCCAGCATTTT. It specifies CASSLAGSDQPQHF.

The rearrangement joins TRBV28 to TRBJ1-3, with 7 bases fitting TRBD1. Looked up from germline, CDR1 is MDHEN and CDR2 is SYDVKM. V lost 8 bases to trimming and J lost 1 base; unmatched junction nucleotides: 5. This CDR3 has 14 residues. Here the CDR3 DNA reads TGTGCCAGCGGACCAGGGGGGTCTGGAAACACCATATATTTT. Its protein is CASGPGGSGNTIYF.